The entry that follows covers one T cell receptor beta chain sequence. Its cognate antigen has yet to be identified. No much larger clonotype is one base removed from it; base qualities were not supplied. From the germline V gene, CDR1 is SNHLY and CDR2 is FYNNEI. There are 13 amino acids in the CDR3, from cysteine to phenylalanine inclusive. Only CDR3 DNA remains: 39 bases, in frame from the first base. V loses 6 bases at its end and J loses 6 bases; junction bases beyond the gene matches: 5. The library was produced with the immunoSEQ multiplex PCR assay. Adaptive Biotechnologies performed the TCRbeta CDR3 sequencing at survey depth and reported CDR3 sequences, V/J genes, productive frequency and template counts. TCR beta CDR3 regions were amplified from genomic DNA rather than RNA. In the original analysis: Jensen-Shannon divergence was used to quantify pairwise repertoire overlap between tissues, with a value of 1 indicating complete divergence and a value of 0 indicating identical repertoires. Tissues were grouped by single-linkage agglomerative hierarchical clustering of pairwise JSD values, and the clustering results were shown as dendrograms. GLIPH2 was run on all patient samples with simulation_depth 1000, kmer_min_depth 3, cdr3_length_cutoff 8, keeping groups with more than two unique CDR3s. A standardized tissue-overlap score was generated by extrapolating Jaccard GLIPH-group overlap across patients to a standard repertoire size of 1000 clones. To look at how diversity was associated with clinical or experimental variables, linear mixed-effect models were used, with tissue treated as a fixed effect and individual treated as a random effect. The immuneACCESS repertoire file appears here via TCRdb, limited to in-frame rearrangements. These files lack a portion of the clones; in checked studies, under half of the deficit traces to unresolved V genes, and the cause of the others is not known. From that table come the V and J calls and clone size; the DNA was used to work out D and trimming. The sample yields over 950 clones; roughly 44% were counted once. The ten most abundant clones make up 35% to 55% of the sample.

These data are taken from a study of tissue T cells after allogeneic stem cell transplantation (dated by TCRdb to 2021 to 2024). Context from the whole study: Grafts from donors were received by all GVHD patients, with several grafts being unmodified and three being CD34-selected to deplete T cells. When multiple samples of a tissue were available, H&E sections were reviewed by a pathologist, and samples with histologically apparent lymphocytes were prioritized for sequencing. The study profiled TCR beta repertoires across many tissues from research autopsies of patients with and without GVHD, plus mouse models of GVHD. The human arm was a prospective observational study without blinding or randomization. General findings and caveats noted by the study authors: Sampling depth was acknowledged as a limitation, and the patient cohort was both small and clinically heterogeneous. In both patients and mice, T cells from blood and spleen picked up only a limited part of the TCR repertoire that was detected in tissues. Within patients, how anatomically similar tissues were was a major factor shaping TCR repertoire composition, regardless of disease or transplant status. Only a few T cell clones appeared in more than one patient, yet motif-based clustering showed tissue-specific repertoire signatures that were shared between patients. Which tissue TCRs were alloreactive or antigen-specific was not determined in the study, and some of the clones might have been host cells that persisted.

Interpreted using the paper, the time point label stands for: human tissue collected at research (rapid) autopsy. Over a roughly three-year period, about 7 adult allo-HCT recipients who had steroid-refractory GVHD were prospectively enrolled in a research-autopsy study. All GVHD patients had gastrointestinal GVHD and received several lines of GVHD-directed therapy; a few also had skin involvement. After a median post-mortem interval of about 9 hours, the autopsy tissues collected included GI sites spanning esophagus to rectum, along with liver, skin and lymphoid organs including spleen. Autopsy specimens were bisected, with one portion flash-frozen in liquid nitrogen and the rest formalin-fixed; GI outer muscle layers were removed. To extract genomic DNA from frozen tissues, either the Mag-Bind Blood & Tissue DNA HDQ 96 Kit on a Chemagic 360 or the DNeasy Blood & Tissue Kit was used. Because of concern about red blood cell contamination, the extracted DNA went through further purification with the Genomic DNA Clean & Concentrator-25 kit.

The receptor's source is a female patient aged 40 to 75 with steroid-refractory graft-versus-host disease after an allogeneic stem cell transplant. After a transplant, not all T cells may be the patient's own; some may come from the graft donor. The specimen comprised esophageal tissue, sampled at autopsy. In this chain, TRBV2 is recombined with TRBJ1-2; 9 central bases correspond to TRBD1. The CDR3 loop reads CASRQQGAHGYTF. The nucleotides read TGTGCCAGCAGGCAACAGGGGGCCCATGGCTACACCTTC.